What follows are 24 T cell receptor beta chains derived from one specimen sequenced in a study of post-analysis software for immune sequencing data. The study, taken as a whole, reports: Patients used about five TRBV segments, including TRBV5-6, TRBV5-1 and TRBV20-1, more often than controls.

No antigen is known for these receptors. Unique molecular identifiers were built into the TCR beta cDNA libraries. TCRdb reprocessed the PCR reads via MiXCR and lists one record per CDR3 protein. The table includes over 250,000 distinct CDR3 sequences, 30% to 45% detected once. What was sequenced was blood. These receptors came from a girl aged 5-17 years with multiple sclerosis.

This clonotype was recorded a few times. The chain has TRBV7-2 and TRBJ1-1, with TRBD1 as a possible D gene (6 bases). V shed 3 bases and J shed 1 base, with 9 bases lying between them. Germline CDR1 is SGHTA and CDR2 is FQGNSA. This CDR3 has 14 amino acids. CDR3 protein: CASSFQGPNTEAFF. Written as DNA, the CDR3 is TGTGCCAGCAGCTTCCAGGGGCCGAACACTGAAGCTTTCTTT.

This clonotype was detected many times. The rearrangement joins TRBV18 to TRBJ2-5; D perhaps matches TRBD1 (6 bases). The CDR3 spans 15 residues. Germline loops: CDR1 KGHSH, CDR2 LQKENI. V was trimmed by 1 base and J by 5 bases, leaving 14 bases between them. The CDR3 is CASSPQSGALETQYF. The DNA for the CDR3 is TGTGCCAGCTCACCACAATCAGGGGCTTTGGAGACCCAGTACTTC.

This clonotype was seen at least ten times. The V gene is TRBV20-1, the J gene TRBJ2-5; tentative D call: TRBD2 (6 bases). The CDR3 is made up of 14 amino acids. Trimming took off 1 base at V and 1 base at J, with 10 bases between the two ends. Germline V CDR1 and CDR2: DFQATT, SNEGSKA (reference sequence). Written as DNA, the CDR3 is TGCAGTGCTAGAGGAGGGGAGGTCCAAGAGACCCAGTACTTC. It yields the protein CSARGGEVQETQYF.

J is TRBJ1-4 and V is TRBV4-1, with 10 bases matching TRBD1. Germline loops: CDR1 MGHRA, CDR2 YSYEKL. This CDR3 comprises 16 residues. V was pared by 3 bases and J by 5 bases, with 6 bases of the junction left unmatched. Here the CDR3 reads CASSHTGQGVNEKLFF. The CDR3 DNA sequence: TGCGCCAGCAGCCACACAGGACAGGGGGTCAATGAAAAACTGTTTTTT.

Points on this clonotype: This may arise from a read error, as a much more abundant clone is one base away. Here the CDR3 reads CASSQESREQYF. The DNA for the CDR3 is TGTGCCAGCAGCCAAGAGAGCCGTGAGCAGTACTTC. The chain uses TRBV4-2 and TRBJ2-5; D gene unclear. Per germline, CDR1 LGHNA and CDR2 YNFKEQ. This CDR3 is 12 amino acids long. Between the trimmed V and J ends, which lost 0 bases and 11 bases, there was a span of 10 bases.

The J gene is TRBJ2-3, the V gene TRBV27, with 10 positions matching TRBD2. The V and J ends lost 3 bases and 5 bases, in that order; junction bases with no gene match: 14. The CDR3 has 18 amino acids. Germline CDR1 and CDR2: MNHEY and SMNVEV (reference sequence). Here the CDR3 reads CASSFLASGSFSGDTQYF. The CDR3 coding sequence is TGTGCCAGCAGTTTTTTGGCTAGCGGGAGCTTCAGCGGAGATACGCAGTATTTT.

DNA for the CDR3: TGTGCCACCAGTGATCCTATTCCCAGGACTAGCGGACGGGGTAATGAGCAGTACTTC. As protein: CATSDPIPRTSGRGNEQYF. This sequence joins TRBV24-1 and TRBJ2-1; 10 nucleotides match TRBD2. Judging by the DNA end, TRBJ2-7 fits better; the J call may be wrong. CDR1 and CDR2 from the germline V gene are KGHDR and SFDVKD. This CDR3 spans 19 amino acids.

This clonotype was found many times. The CDR3, as DNA: TGTGCCAGCAGCACCGGGACTAGCGGGAGGGCCTTCTCCAATGAGCAGTTCTTC. This sequence encodes CASSTGTSGRAFSNEQFF. V and J are TRBV7-3 and TRBJ2-1; 16 bases match TRBD2. There are 18 residues in the CDR3. CDR1 is SGHTA and CDR2 is FQGTGA in the germline V gene. Trimming cost V 5 bases and J 6 bases; bases outside gene matches: 10. Using reference TRBV7-3 and TRBJ2-1 for the parts outside the CDR3, the full variable domain is GAGVSQTPSNKVTEKGKYVELRCDPISGHTALYWYRQSLGQGPEFLIYFQGTGAADDSGLPNDRFFAVRPEGSVSTLKIQRTERGDSAVYLCASSTGTSGRAFSNEQFFGPGTRLTVL.

The DNA of the CDR3 is TGTGCCAGCAGCCCGTCAACCGGCCTTGGGGGAGAGACCCAGTACTTC. Amino acid sequence: CASSPSTGLGGETQYF. V and J are TRBV7-2 and TRBJ2-5; the D call may be TRBD1 or TRBD2 (5 bases each). The CDR3 has 16 residues. Germline V lookup: CDR1 SGHTA, CDR2 FQGNSA. Trimming shortened V by 5 bases and J by 4 bases, and 20 bases separated the two germline ends.

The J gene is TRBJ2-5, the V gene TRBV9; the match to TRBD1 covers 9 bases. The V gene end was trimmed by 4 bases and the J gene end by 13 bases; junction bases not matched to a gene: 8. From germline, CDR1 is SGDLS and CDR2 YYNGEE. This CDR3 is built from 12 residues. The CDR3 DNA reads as TGTGCCAGCAGCAGCCGATGGACAGGGGCGTACTTC. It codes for CASSSRWTGAYF.

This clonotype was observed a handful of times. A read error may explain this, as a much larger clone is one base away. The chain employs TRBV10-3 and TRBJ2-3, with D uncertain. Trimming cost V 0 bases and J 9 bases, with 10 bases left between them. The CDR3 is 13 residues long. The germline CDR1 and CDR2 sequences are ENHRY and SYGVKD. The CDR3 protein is CAISESLGGTQYF. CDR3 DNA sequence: TGTGCCATCAGTGAGTCGCTAGGTGGCACGCAGTATTTT.

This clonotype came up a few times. The CDR3 nucleotides read TGTGCCAGCAGCATGCCCAGCGGGACACACACCCCGAACACCGGGGAGCTGTTTTTT. As protein: CASSMPSGTHTPNTGELFF. The chain couples TRBV7-9 to TRBJ2-2; perhaps TRBD2 as D (7 bases). The CDR3 loop spans 19 amino acids. V gave up 5 bases and J gave up 0 bases, with 22 bases separating them. The germline V gene encodes CDR1 SEHNR and CDR2 FQNEAQ (reference sequence).

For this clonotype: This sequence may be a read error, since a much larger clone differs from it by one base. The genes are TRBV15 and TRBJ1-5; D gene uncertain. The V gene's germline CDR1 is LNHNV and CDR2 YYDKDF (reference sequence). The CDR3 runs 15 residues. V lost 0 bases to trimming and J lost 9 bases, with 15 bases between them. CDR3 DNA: TGTGCCACCAGCAGAGACCCCGGAGGGCATCGGCCCCAGCATTTT. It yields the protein CATSRDPGGHRPQHF.

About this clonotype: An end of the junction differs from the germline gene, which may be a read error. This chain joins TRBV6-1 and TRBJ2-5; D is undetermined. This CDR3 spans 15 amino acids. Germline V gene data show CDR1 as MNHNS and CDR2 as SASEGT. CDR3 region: CASSEPRGVEETLYF. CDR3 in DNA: TGTGCCAGCAGTGAACCCCGTGGGGTGGAAGAGACCCTGTACTTC.

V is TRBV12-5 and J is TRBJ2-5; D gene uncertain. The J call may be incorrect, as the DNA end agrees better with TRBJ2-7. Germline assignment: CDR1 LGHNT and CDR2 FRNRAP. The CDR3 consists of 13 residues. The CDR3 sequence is CASGLGLGYEQYF. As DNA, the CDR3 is TGTGCTAGTGGTTTGGGCCTCGGTTACGAGCAGTACTTC.

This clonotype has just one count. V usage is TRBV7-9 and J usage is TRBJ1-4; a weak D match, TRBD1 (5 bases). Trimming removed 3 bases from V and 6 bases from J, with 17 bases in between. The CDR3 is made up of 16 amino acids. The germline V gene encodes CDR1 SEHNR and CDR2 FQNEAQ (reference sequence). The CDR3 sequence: CASSLVGGGQDEKLFF. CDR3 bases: TGTGCCAGCAGCTTGGTCGGGGGAGGGCAAGATGAAAAACTGTTTTTT.

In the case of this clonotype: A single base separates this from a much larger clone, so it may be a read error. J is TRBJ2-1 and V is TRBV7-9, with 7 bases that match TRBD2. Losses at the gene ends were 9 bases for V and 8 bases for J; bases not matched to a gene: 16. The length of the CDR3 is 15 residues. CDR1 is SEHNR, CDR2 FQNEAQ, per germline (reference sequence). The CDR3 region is CASKGPSGTRDEQFF. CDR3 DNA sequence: TGTGCCAGTAAAGGCCCCAGCGGGACCCGCGATGAGCAGTTCTTC. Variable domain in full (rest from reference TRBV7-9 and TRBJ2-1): DTGVSQNPRHKITKRGQNVTFRCDPISEHNRLYWYRQTLGQGPEFLTYFQNEAQLEKSRLLSDRFSAERPKGSFSTLEIQRTEQGDSAMYLCASKGPSGTRDEQFFGPGTRLTVL.

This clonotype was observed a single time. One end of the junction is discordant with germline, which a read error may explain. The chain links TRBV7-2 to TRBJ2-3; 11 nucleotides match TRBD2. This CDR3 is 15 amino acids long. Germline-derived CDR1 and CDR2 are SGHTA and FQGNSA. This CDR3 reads CARILNSGRAFTQYF. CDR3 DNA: TGCGCCAGGATCCTCAATAGCGGGAGGGCCTTCACGCAGTATTTT.

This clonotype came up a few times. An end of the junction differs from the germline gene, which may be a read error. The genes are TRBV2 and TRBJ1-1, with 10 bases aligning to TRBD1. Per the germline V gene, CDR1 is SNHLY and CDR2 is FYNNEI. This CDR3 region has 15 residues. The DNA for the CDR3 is TGTGCCAGCAGAGAAGGGACAGGGGTAATCTGGGAAGCTTTCTTT. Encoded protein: CASREGTGVIWEAFF.

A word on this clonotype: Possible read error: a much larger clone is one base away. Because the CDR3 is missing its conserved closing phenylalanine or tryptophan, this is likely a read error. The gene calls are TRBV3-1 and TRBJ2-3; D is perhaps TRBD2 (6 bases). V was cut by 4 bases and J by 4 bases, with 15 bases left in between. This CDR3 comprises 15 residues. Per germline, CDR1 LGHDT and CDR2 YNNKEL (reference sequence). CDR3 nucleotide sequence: TGTGCCAGCAGCCTGACCCCCGGCGGGGCAGATACGCAGTATTGT. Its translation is CASSLTPGGADTQYC.

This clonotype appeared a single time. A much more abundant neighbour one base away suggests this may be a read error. The CDR3 DNA follows: TGTGCCAGCAGCTTAATTACTAGCGGGAACAATGAGCAGTACTTC. This translates into CASSLITSGNNEQYF. The chain recombines TRBV7-3 with TRBJ2-1, with TRBD2 matching 10 bases. The J call could be wrong; TRBJ2-7 is a better fit for the DNA end. This CDR3 region has 15 residues. Germline V gene sequence: CDR1 SGHTA, CDR2 FQGTGA.

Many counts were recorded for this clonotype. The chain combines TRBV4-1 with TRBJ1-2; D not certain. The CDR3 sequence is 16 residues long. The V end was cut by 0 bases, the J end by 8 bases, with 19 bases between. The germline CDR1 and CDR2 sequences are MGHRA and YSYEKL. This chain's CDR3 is CASSQDPGTRAAGYTF. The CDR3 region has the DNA TGCGCCAGCAGCCAAGATCCGGGAACACGCGCCGCGGGCTACACCTTC.

CDR3 coding DNA: TGTGCCAGCAGACAAGGACACATCCAAGAGACCCAGTACTTC. Translation: CASRQGHIQETQYF. The chain combines TRBV6-5 with TRBJ2-5, with D possibly TRBD1 on 5 matching bases. The germline V and J ends were trimmed by 6 bases and 1 base, with 12 bases remaining between them. Germline V gives CDR1 MNHEY, CDR2 SVGAGI. The CDR3 is made up of 14 amino acids.

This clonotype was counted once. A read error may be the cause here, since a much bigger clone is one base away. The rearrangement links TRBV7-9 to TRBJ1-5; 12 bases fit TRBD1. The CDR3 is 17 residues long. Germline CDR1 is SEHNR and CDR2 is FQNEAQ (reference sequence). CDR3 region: CASSPGTGGDGNRPQHF. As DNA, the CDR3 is TGTGCCAGCAGCCCCGGGACAGGGGGCGATGGCAATCGGCCCCAGCATTTT.